This T cell receptor (beta chain) was sequenced during a study of cytomegalovirus exposure and HLA in healthy donors. Unrecorded immune exposures were likely, despite nominal health at sampling. Study-level findings and limits: After further analysis at a later stage, around 17,000 TCR beta sequences were associated with HLA alleles at 0.05 false discovery rate. Investigators reported about 160 TCR beta chains as tied to cytomegalovirus.

Primers included in the PCR were 60 Vbeta and 13 Jbeta primers. Measured with immunoSEQ multiplex PCR; TCRdb has only the in-frame clones, and not every one. The sample carries under 200,000 clones, 60% to 85% recorded once. CDR3 length: 12 residues. Germline V CDR1 and CDR2: MDHEN, SYDVKM. This clone was seen only once. Antigen: not known. The junction shows a germline mismatch at one end, possibly a read error. The rearrangement uses TRBV28 and TRBJ1-5; no reliable D call. Sequenced material: PBMCs. The clonotype was recovered from a female donor in good health and CMV-seronegative. The CDR3 bases are TGTGCCAGCAGTTTAGAGTTCGGGTGGCCGGATTTT. Protein product: CASSLEFGWPDF.